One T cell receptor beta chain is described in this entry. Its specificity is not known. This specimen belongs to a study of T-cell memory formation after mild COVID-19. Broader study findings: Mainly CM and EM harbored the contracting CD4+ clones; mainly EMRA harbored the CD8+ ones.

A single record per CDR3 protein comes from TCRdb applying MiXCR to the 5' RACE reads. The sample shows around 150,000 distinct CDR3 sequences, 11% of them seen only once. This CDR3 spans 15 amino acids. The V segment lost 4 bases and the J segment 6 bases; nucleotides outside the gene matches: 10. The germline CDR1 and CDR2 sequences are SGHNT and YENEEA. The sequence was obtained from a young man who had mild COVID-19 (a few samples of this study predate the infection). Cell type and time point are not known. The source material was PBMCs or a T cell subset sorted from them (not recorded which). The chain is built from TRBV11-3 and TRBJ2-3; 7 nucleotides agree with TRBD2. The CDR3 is CASSSPGGPRDTQYF. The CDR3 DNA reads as TGTGCCAGCAGCTCACCGGGGGGTCCGAGGGATACGCAGTATTTT. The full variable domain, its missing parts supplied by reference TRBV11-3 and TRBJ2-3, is EAGVVQSPRYKIIEKKQPVAFWCNPISGHNTLYWYLQNLGQGPELLIRYENEEAVDDSQLPKDRFSAERLKGVDSTLKIQPAELGDSAVYLCASSSPGGPRDTQYFGPGTRLTVL.